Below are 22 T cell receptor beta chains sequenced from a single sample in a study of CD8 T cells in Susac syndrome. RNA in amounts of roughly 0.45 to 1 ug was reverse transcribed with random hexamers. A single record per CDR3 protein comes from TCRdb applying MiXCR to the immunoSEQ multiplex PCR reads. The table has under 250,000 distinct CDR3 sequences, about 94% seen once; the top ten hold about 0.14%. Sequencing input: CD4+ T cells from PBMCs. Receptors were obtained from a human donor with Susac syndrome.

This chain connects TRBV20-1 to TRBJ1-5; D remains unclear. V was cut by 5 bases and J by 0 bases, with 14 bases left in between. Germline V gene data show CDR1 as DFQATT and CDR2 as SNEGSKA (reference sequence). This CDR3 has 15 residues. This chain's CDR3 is CSASGSAYSNQPQHF. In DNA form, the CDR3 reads TGCAGTGCTTCTGGGTCTGCGTATAGCAATCAGCCCCAGCATTTT.

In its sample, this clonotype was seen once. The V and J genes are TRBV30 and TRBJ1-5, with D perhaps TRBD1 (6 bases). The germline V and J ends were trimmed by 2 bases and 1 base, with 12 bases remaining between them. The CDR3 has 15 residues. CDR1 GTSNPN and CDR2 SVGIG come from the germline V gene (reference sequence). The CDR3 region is CAWSIGGPSNQPQHF. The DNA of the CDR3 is TGTGCCTGGAGTATCGGGGGGCCCAGCAATCAGCCCCAGCATTTT.

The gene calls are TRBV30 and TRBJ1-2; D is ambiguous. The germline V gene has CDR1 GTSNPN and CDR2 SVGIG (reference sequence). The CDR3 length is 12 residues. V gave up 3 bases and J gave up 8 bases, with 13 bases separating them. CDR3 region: CAWSLPKGGYTF. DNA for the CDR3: TGTGCCTGGAGCCTACCTAAGGGCGGCTACACCTTC.

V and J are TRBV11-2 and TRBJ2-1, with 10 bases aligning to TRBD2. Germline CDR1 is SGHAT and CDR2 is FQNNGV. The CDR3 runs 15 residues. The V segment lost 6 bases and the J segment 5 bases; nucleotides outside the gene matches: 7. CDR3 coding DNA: TGTGCCAGCAGTTTCGGACTAGCGGAAAACAATGAGCAGTTCTTC. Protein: CASSFGLAENNEQFF.

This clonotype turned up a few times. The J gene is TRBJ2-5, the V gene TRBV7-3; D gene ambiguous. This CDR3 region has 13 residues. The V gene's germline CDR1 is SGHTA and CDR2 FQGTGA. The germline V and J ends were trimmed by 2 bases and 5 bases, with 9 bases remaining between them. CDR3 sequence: CASSLGASETQYF. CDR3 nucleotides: TGTGCCAGCAGCTTAGGAGCTTCTGAGACCCAGTACTTC. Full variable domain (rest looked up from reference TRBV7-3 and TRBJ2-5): GAGVSQTPSNKVTEKGKYVELRCDPISGHTALYWYRQSLGQGPEFLIYFQGTGAADDSGLPNDRFFAVRPEGSVSTLKIQRTERGDSAVYLCASSLGASETQYFGPGTRLLVL.

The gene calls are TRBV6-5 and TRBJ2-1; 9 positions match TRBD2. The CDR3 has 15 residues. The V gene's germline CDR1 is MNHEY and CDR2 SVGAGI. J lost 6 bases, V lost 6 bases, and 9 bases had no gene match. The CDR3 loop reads CASRVLSGGRNEQFF. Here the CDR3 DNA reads TGTGCCAGCAGGGTCCTGAGCGGGGGGCGCAATGAGCAGTTCTTC.

For the CDR3, the DNA is TGTGCCAGCAGCCAAGATCTTTCACAGCCCAAAGCTTTCTTT. It codes for CASSQDLSQPKAFF. This rearrangement joins TRBV3-1 to TRBJ1-1; D gene unclear. CDR1 is LGHDT, CDR2 YNNKEL, per germline (reference sequence). Trimming pared 0 bases from V and 9 bases from J, leaving 14 bases between. CDR3 length: 14 residues.

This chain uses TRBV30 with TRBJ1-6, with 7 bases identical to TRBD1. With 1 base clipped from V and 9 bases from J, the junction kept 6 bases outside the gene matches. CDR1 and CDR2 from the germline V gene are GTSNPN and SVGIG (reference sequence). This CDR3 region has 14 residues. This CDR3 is CAWSGGGGPSPLHF. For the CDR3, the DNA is TGTGCCTGGAGTGGTGGAGGGGGCCCTTCACCCCTCCACTTT.

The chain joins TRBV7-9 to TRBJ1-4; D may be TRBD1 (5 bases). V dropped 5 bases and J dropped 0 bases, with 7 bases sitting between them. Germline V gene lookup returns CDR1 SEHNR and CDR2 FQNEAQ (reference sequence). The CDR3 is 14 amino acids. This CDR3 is CASSPGATNEKLFF. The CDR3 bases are TGTGCCAGCAGCCCGGGGGCAACTAATGAAAAACTGTTTTTT.

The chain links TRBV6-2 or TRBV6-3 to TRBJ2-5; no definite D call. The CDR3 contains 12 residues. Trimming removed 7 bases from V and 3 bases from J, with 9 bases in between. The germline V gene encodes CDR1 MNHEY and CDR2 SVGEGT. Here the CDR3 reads CASTREEETQYF. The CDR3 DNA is TGTGCCAGCACCAGAGAGGAAGAGACCCAGTACTTC.

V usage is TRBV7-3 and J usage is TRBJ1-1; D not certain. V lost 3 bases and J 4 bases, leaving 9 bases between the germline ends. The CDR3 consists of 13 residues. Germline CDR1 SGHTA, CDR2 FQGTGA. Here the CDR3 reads CASSFSLGTEAFF. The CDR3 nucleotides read TGTGCCAGCAGCTTTAGCCTGGGCACTGAAGCTTTCTTT. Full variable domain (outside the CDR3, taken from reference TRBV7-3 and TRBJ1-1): GAGVSQTPSNKVTEKGKYVELRCDPISGHTALYWYRQSLGQGPEFLIYFQGTGAADDSGLPNDRFFAVRPEGSVSTLKIQRTERGDSAVYLCASSFSLGTEAFFGQGTRLTVV.

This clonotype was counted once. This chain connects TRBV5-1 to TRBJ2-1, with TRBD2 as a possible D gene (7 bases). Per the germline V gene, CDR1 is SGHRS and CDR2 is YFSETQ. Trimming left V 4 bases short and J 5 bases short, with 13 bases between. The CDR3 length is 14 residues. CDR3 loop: CASSRAGAHNEQFF. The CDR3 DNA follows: TGCGCCAGCAGCAGGGCGGGGGCCCACAATGAGCAGTTCTTC.

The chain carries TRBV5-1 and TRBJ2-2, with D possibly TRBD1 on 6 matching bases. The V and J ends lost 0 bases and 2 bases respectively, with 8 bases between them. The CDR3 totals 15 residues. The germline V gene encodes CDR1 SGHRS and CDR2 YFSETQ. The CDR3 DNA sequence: TGCGCCAGCAGCTTGGGGGGACAAAACACCGGGGAGCTGTTTTTT. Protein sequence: CASSLGGQNTGELFF.

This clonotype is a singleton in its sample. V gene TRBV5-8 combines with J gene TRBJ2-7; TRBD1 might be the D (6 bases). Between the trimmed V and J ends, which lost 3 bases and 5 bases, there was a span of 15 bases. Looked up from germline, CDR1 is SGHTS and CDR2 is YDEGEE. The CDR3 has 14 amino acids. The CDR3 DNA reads TGTGCCAGCAGCTACCACACAGGGTTGGACGAGCAGTACTTC. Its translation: CASSYHTGLDEQYF.

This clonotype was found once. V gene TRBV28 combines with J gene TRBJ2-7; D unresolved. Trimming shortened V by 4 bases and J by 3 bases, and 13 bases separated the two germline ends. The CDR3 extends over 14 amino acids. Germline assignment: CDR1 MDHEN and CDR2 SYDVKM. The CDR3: CASSSQRSDYEQYF. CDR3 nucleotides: TGTGCCAGCAGTTCACAGCGATCTGACTACGAGCAGTACTTC.

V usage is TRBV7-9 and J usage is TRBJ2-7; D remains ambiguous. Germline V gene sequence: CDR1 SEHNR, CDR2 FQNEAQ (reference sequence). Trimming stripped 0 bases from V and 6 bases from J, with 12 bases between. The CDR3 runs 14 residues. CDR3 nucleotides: TGTGCCAGCAGCTTAGCGGGTCCGGTCCTCGAGCAGTACTTC. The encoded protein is CASSLAGPVLEQYF.

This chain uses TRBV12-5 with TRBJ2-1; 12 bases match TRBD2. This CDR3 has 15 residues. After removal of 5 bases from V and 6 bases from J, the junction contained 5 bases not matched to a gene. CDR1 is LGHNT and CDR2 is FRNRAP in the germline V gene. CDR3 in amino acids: CASGPGTSGLNEQFF. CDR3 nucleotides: TGTGCTAGTGGTCCGGGGACTAGCGGGCTCAATGAGCAGTTCTTC.

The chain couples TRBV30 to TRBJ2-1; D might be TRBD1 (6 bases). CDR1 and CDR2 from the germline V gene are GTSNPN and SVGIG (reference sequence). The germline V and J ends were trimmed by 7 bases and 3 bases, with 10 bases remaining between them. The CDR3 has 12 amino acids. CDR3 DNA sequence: TGTGCCTTTACAGGGCTCTACAATGAGCAGTTCTTC. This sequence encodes CAFTGLYNEQFF. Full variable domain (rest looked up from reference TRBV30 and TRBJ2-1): SQTIHQWPATLVQPVGSPLSLECTVEGTSNPNLYWYRQAAGRGLQLLFYSVGIGQISSEVPQNLSASRPQDRQFILSSKKLLLSDSGFYLCAFTGLYNEQFFGPGTRLTVL.

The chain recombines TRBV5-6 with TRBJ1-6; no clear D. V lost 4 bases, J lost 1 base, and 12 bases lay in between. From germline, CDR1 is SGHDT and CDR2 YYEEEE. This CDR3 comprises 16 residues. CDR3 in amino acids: CASSLEGMSYNSPLHF. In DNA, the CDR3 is TGTGCCAGCAGCCTGGAAGGGATGTCCTATAATTCACCCCTCCACTTT.

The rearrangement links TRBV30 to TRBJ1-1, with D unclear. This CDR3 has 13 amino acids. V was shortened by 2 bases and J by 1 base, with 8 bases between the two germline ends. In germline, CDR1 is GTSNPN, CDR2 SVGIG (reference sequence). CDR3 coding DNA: TGTGCCTGGAGTCAATACCGGAACACTGAAGCTTTCTTT. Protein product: CAWSQYRNTEAFF.

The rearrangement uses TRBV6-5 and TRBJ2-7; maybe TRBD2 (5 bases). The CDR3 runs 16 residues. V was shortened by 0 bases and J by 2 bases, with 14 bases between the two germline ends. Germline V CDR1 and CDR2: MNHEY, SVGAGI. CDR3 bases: TGTGCCAGCAGTTACTCTGGCAGCGGCTACGCCTACGAGCAGTACTTC. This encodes CASSYSGSGYAYEQYF.

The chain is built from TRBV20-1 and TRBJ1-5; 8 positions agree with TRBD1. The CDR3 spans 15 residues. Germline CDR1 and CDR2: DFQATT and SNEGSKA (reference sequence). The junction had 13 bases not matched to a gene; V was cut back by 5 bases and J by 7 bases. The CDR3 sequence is CSAWGTGGRDQPQHF. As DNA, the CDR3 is TGCAGTGCTTGGGGAACAGGGGGAAGGGACCAGCCCCAGCATTTT.